The 13 T cell receptor beta chains below all came from one sample that was sequenced in a study of blood T cell repertoires in COVID-19. Sequencing was performed with immunoSEQ multiplex PCR; in TCRdb, only in-frame clones are kept and a portion is missing. Of roughly 170,000 clones listed, 70% to 85% are singletons. The sample consisted of PBMCs or T cells enriched from blood (not recorded which). The origin of the receptors is a man over 45 who had recovered from COVID-19.

The J gene is TRBJ1-5, the V gene TRBV2; TRBD1 matches 7 bases. The CDR3 consists of 18 residues. Germline CDR1 and CDR2: SNHLY and FYNNEI. Trimming at V came to 6 bases and at J to 0 bases, leaving 14 bases not matched to a gene. The CDR3 loop reads CASRARAQGGYSNQPQHF. The CDR3 DNA reads TGTGCCAGCAGAGCCCGGGCTCAGGGGGGTTATAGCAATCAGCCCCAGCATTTT. Filled out from reference TRBV2 and TRBJ1-5, the complete variable domain reads EPEVTQTPSHQVTQMGQEVILRCVPISNHLYFYWYRQILGQKVEFLVSFYNNEISEKSEIFDDQFSVERPDGSNFTLKIRSTKLEDSAMYFCASRARAQGGYSNQPQHFGDGTRLSIL.

V is TRBV10-3 and J is TRBJ1-5; the D gene is possibly TRBD1 (6 bases). The CDR3 runs to 18 residues. The germline CDR1 and CDR2 sequences are ENHRY and SYGVKD. V lost 5 bases and J lost 0, with 20 bases in between. This CDR3 reads CAISQTGPLEYSNQPQHF. In nucleotides, the CDR3 is TGTGCCATCAGTCAGACAGGCCCCCTAGAATATAGCAATCAGCCCCAGCATTTT.

The gene calls are TRBV4-2 and TRBJ1-4; 9 bases line up with TRBD1. The CDR3 has 14 amino acids. V lost 0 bases, J lost 10 bases, and 3 bases stayed unmatched. Per germline, CDR1 LGHNA and CDR2 YNFKEQ. CDR3 nucleotide sequence: TGTGCCAGCAGCCAAGATTTGGGACAGGGAAAACTGTTTTTT. As protein: CASSQDLGQGKLFF.

This clone was counted a few times. The chain employs TRBV7-6 and TRBJ1-6, with D maybe TRBD1 (5 bases). V lost 1 base to trimming and J lost 6 bases, with 16 bases between them. This CDR3 is built from 17 residues. CDR1 is SGHVS, CDR2 FNYEAQ, per germline. The CDR3 bases are TGTGCCAGCAGCTTAGTTGGTCGAGGCGGGGGTAATTCACCCCTCCACTTT. Its protein is CASSLVGRGGGNSPLHF.

The chain employs TRBV2 and TRBJ1-5; TRBD1 aligns across 8 bases. There are 15 residues in the CDR3. Germline CDR1 is SNHLY and CDR2 is FYNNEI. The junction had 9 bases not matched to a gene; V was cut back by 4 bases and J by 7 bases. DNA for the CDR3: TGTGCCAGCAGTGTAAGGACAGGGCCCAGCCAGCCCCAGCATTTT. It translates to CASSVRTGPSQPQHF.

The chain couples TRBV10-2 to TRBJ2-1; 9 positions match TRBD1. The trim removed 6 bases at V and 8 bases at J, leaving 5 bases unmatched. The CDR3 covers 13 residues. CDR1 WSHSY and CDR2 SAAADI come from the germline V gene. CDR3 sequence: CASSGTGRDEQFF. Here the CDR3 DNA reads TGCGCCAGCAGCGGGACAGGGCGCGATGAGCAGTTCTTC.

This rearrangement joins TRBV14 to TRBJ2-2; D gene unclear. The germline V gene encodes CDR1 SGHDN and CDR2 FVKESK. Trimming left V 1 base short and J 4 bases short, with 16 bases between. This CDR3 has 17 amino acids. CDR3: CASSQVAVALSTGELFF. The CDR3 nucleotides read TGTGCCAGCAGCCAAGTGGCGGTAGCACTGTCCACCGGGGAGCTGTTTTTT.

The chain recombines TRBV7-9 with TRBJ2-7; 12 bases match TRBD1. The CDR3 runs 16 residues. CDR1 SEHNR and CDR2 FQNEAQ come from the germline V gene (reference sequence). V dropped 2 bases and J dropped 6; count of bases not matched to a gene: 8. The CDR3 region is CASSLRSGTGGGEQYF. The CDR3 DNA reads TGTGCCAGCAGCTTACGGTCGGGGACAGGGGGCGGCGAGCAGTACTTC.

This chain links TRBV6-5 with TRBJ2-7; D perhaps matches TRBD1 (6 bases). The CDR3 loop spans 14 amino acids. With 6 bases removed from V and 3 bases from J, the gap between germline ends came to 15 bases. In germline, CDR1 is MNHEY, CDR2 SVGAGI. CDR3 sequence: CASRKQGRIYEQYF. The CDR3 coding sequence is TGTGCCAGCAGGAAACAGGGTAGGATCTACGAGCAGTACTTC.

V and J are TRBV19 and TRBJ2-7; 9 bases match TRBD1. The V gene end was trimmed by 1 base and the J gene end by 2 bases; junction bases not matched to a gene: 6. This CDR3 comprises 16 residues. CDR1 is LNHDA, CDR2 SQIVND, per germline (reference sequence). The CDR3 DNA follows: TGTGCCAGTAGTATAGTGCCGGGACAGGGTCCCTACGAGCAGTACTTC. Its protein product is CASSIVPGQGPYEQYF.

The chain has TRBV5-6 and TRBJ2-5, with a possible D match to TRBD2 (6 bases). V lost 0 bases, J lost 3 bases, and 9 bases lay in between. CDR3 length: 14 residues. Germline V gives CDR1 SGHDT, CDR2 YYEEEE. The CDR3 nucleotides read TGTGCCAGCAGCTTGGTCGGGGGAGAAGAGACCCAGTACTTC. Translation: CASSLVGGEETQYF.

This clone was found once. The J gene is TRBJ1-2, the V gene TRBV1; TRBD1 reflects the table's D call only, with no check against the DNA. TRBV1 is reported as a pseudogene. The CDR3 runs 15 residues. For the CDR3, the DNA is TGCACCAGCAGCCCACCCCGACAGGGCTTTCAGGGCTACACCTTC. This translates into CTSSPPRQGFQGYTF.

This clone was recorded once. The V call is TRBV19, the J call TRBJ1-2, with 7 nucleotides matching TRBD1. CDR1 LNHDA and CDR2 SQIVND come from the germline V gene (reference sequence). J was trimmed by 0 bases and V by 3 bases; bases with no gene match: 13. This CDR3 contains 18 residues. The CDR3 sequence is CASSILGTADPSNYGYTF. The CDR3 region has the DNA TGTGCCAGTAGTATTTTAGGGACAGCGGACCCATCTAACTATGGCTACACCTTC.